This T cell receptor beta chain was recorded in a study of cytomegalovirus exposure and HLA in healthy donors. Study-wide results and caveats: Sequencing likely produced, as an artifact, a cluster of highly shared sequence variants. Researchers left out some V segments, among them TRBV6-2 and TRBV6-3, as indistinguishable. Fewer N-insertions than the approximately 700-donor mean were reportedly shown by an Asian-associated ancestry cluster in a later analysis.

The PCR was carried out with 60 Vbeta primers and 13 Jbeta primers. Assay: immunoSEQ multiplex PCR; the TCRdb copy retains only in-frame clones and omits some. The profile covers tens of thousands of clones, with 84% appearing a single time and roughly 2.2% taken by the ten largest. CDR3 length: 14 amino acids. V shed 7 bases, J shed 2 bases, and the junction held 6 bases outside the gene matches. The germline gives CDR1 MNHEY, CDR2 SVGAGI. This clone has more than one count but fewer than ten. The antigen remains unidentified. Each donor's status was that of a healthy bone marrow donor. The receptor was isolated from a young man in good health and CMV-seronegative. Sequenced input: PBMCs. The genes are TRBV6-5 and TRBJ1-1; 8 bases are shared with TRBD1. The CDR3 loop is CASIEDRVNTEAFF. CDR3 DNA sequence: TGTGCCAGCATCGAGGACAGGGTAAACACTGAAGCTTTCTTT.